This TCR beta chain appears in the sequencing data of a study of CD8 T cells in ankylosing spondylitis. Findings and limits, study-wide: Eight or nine highly homologous variants formed a TCR beta motif that appeared characteristic of ankylosing spondylitis blood. In synovial fluid and blood from reactive arthritis, some motif variants were previously reported.

This CDR3 has 13 amino acids. V gave up 4 bases and J gave up 4 bases, with 9 bases separating them. Germline values: CDR1 ENHRY, CDR2 SYGVKD. As the method for making TCR beta libraries, quantitative 5'-RACE with molecular barcodes was used. TCRdb analysed the 5' RACE reads with MiXCR anew, one entry per CDR3 protein. Among roughly 350,000 distinct CDR3 sequences, under 8.5% were seen once, and the ten largest hold 13% to 15%. This clonotype was seen repeatedly, ten times or more. Antigen specificity is unknown. The chain is built from TRBV10-3 and TRBJ2-3; a weak D match, TRBD2 (6 bases). The source of this sequence is a male donor with ankylosing spondylitis. Sequencing input: blood, either unsorted or a sorted T cell fraction (not recorded which). CDR3 nucleotides: TGTGCCATCAGTGCACCGGGAGCAGATACGCAGTATTTT. Protein: CAISAPGADTQYF.